Below, 8 T cell receptor beta chains from the same sample are listed, as sequenced in a study of shared clonotypes between healthy human individuals. Some clones are missing from TCRdb's copy, which holds only in-frame ones; the method was immunoSEQ multiplex PCR. The sample has roughly 2.6 million clones, just over 90% seen once. Sequenced input: naive CD4+ T cells sorted from blood. The subset was: CD45RA+ positively selected. These receptors were taken from a man younger than 30 in good health.

V is TRBV9 and J is TRBJ2-7, with D perhaps TRBD2 (7 bases). With 3 bases removed from V and 0 bases from J, the gap between germline ends came to 22 bases. CDR3 length: 18 amino acids. Germline V lookup: CDR1 SGDLS, CDR2 YYNGEE. CDR3 amino acids: CASSEGGSTRGSSYEQYF. DNA of the CDR3: TGTGCCAGCAGCGAGGGGGGGTCGACTCGCGGAAGCTCCTACGAGCAGTACTTC.

The chain recombines TRBV5-8 with TRBJ1-3; TRBD1 is a possible D gene (5 bases). Germline assignment: CDR1 SGHTS and CDR2 YDEGEE. V shed 4 bases and J shed 3 bases, with 14 bases lying between them. The CDR3 has 15 amino acids. The CDR3 is CASSPGAGVGNTIYF. Here the CDR3 DNA reads TGTGCCAGCAGCCCCGGGGCAGGCGTTGGAAACACCATATATTTT.

The chain has TRBV10-3 and TRBJ2-2; 9 positions match TRBD1. Germline V lookup: CDR1 ENHRY, CDR2 SYGVKD. V was pared by 2 bases and J by 0 bases, with 1 base of the junction left unmatched. This CDR3 comprises 16 residues. The CDR3 DNA follows: TGTGCCATCAGTGAGACAGGGGGCTCGAACACCGGGGAGCTGTTTTTT. Residues: CAISETGGSNTGELFF.

This clone was observed once. V gene TRBV9 combines with J gene TRBJ1-1; D gene ambiguous. The CDR3 runs to 15 residues. Trimming pared 2 bases from V and 3 bases from J, leaving 14 bases between. The germline V gene encodes CDR1 SGDLS and CDR2 YYNGEE. CDR3 amino acids: CASSVHQVGDTEAFF. The CDR3 DNA follows: TGTGCCAGCAGCGTCCACCAAGTAGGTGACACTGAAGCTTTCTTT.

The rearrangement uses TRBV6-1 and TRBJ2-7, with 9 bases aligning to TRBD2. Germline V gene data show CDR1 as MNHNS and CDR2 as SASEGT. V was clipped by 3 bases and J by 5 bases; unmatched bases: 8. CDR3 length equals 15 residues. Here the CDR3 DNA reads TGTGCCAGCAGTGACCCGGGACTAGCTGTGAACGAGCAGTACTTC. It encodes CASSDPGLAVNEQYF.

This clone was seen a single time. Distinct nucleotide sequences in the sample also encode this CDR3. V gene TRBV27 combines with J gene TRBJ2-3, with a tentative D call TRBD1 (6 bases). The V gene lost 0 bases and the J gene lost 3 bases, with 7 bases spanning the gap. CDR1 MNHEY and CDR2 SMNVEV come from the germline V gene (reference sequence). The CDR3 covers 14 residues. Written as DNA, the CDR3 is TGTGCCAGCAGTTTATCCAGGGGAACAGATACGCAGTATTTT. It specifies CASSLSRGTDTQYF.

The rearrangement links TRBV19 to TRBJ2-7, with D tentatively TRBD2 (5 bases). CDR3 length: 15 amino acids. Trimming stripped 3 bases from V and 7 bases from J, with 19 bases between. Germline V gene sequence: CDR1 LNHDA, CDR2 SQIVND (reference sequence). CDR3 DNA: TGTGCCAGTAGTATCTCCCAGGTGTCGTCGGGGGAGCAGTACTTC. Translating gives CASSISQVSSGEQYF.

On this clone: The sample carries other DNA sequences with the same CDR3. This chain uses TRBV29-1 with TRBJ2-1, with TRBD1 identical over 7 bases. Germline V gene data show CDR1 as SQVTM and CDR2 as ANQGSEA. V gave up 4 bases and J gave up 0 bases; unmatched junction bases: 3. This CDR3 comprises 14 residues. The CDR3 sequence is CSVGQGSSYNEQFF. CDR3 sequence (DNA): TGCAGCGTTGGACAGGGCAGCTCCTACAATGAGCAGTTCTTC.